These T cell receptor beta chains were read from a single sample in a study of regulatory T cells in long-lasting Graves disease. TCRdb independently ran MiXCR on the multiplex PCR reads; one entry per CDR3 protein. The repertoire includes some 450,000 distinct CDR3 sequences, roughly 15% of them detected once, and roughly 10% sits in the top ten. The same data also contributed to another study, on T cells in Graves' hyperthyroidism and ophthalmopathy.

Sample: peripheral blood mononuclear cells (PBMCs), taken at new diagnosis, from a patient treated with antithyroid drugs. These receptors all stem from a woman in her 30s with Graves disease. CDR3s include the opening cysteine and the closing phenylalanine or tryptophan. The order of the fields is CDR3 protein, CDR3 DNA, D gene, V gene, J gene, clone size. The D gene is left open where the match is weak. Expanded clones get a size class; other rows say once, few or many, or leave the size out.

CASSLGGTENIQYF,TGTGCCAGCAGTTTAGGCGGGACTGAAAACATTCAGTACTTC,NA,TRBV28,TRBJ2-4,many
CASSVIGAFF,TGTGCCAGCAGTGTCATTGGAGCTTTCTTT,NA,TRBV2,TRBJ1-1,NA
CASSLGQDSNQPQHF,TGTGCCAGCAGCTTAGGACAGGATAGCAATCAGCCCCAGCATTTT,NA,TRBV7-9,TRBJ1-5,few
CASSQDTSGRRGSYEQYF,TGTGCCAGCAGCCAAGATACTAGCGGGAGACGGGGGTCCTACGAGCAGTACTTC,TRBD2,TRBV5-8,TRBJ2-7,few
CASSQTRDRGPESPFMNTEAFF,TGTGCCAGCAGCCAAACCCGGGACAGGGGGCCAGAAAGCCCCTTCATGAACACTGAAGCTTTCTTT,TRBD1,TRBV7-3,TRBJ1-1,few
CASSHSGQSYEQYF,TGTGCCAGCTCACACTCCGGACAGTCATACGAGCAGTACTTC,NA,TRBV18,TRBJ2-7,few
CASRHSYNEQFF,TGTGCCAGCAGGCATTCCTACAATGAGCAGTTCTTC,NA,TRBV11-2,TRBJ2-1,many
CASRPRQGGSKTQYF,TGTGCCAGCAGACCACGACAGGGCGGCTCGAAGACCCAGTACTTC,TRBD1,TRBV6-2/TRBV6-3,TRBJ2-5,many
CASSRQGGTEAFF,TGTGCCAGCAGCCGACAGGGCGGCACTGAAGCTTTCTTT,TRBD1,TRBV27,TRBJ1-1,many
CSARDNTAEGKGTQYF,TGCAGTGCTAGAGATAATACAGCGGAGGGGAAGGGTACGCAGTATTTT,NA,TRBV20-1,TRBJ2-3,NA
CASSLVGLGEYEQYF,TGTGCCAGCAGCTTAGTGGGACTAGGGGAATACGAGCAGTACTTC,TRBD2,TRBV7-9,TRBJ2-7,many
CASRRLVAQGETQYF,TGTGCCAGCAGAAGACTAGTAGCACAAGGGGAGACCCAGTACTTC,NA,TRBV7-2,TRBJ2-5,NA
CASSPNGQGTETQYF,TGTGCCAGCAGCCCGAACGGACAGGGGACAGAGACCCAGTACTTC,TRBD1,TRBV7-3,TRBJ2-5,many
CSVESQDDRDRNQPQHF,TGCAGCGTTGAAAGCCAAGACGACCGGGACAGGAATCAGCCCCAGCATTTT,TRBD1,TRBV29-1,TRBJ1-5,NA
CASRTTGSLAYEQYF,TGTGCCAGCAGAACGACAGGGAGCTTGGCCTACGAGCAGTACTTC,TRBD1,TRBV6-1,TRBJ2-7,many